The 3 T cell receptor beta chains in this list originate from one sample, sequenced in a study of shared clonotypes between healthy human individuals. Profiling relied on immunoSEQ multiplex PCR, and the TCRdb table lists in-frame clones only, not all of them. In the table there are about 87,000 clones, roughly half of which are singletons. Sequences were obtained from PBMCs. The source of these receptors is a woman aged 40 to 50 in good health. Some clones in this sample may be carry-over from other donors' samples.

The gene calls are TRBV6-6 and TRBJ2-5; D is unclear. The better agreement between TRBJ2-7 and the DNA end casts doubt on the J call. CDR1 and CDR2 (germline): MNHNY, SVGAGI (reference sequence). This CDR3 is 14 amino acids long. The CDR3 sequence: CASSYVADSLEQYF. The CDR3 DNA is TGTGCCAGCAGTTACGTGGCAGACTCACTCGAGCAGTACTTC.

This clone was detected only a few times. J is TRBJ2-7 and V is TRBV7-6; maybe TRBD2 (6 bases). The CDR3 totals 21 residues. Germline V lookup: CDR1 SGHVS, CDR2 FNYEAQ. Between the trimmed V and J ends, which lost 2 bases and 2 bases, there was a span of 31 bases. The CDR3 region has the DNA TGTGCCAGCAGCTTAAATCGTCCAGCTCCTTCCCCGGGAGCCTTTACCTACGAGCAGTACTTC. Protein sequence: CASSLNRPAPSPGAFTYEQYF.

This clone was detected many times. J is TRBJ2-7 and V is TRBV13; possibly TRBD2 for D (6 bases). Trimming cost V 5 bases and J 7 bases, with 12 bases left between them. The CDR3 contains 12 residues. CDR1 and CDR2 (germline): PRHDT, FYEKMQ (reference sequence). The CDR3 nucleotides are TGTGCCAGCAGCCCCCGGGGGTTAGAGCAGTACTTC. It codes for CASSPRGLEQYF.